This is a list of T cell receptor beta chains from one sample in a study of early T cells in non-severe SARS-CoV-2 infection. TCRdb independently ran MiXCR on the 5' RACE reads; one entry per CDR3 protein. The sample contains approximately 70,000 distinct CDR3 sequences, roughly 4.9% of which appear only once. The sample here was whole blood, taken at baseline. The receptor source for this set is an adult who was a healthcare worker with PCR-confirmed SARS-CoV-2 infection or an uninfected control (not recorded which). The donor label of this sample is uncertain. Each CDR3 is given with its conserved first and last residue. The order of the fields is D gene, V gene, clone size, J gene, CDR3 protein, CDR3 DNA. The D gene is left open where the match is weak. Expanded clones get a size class; other rows say once, few or many, or leave the size out.

>NA|TRBV5-6|many|TRBJ1-1
CASSFRGGRNEAFF
TGTGCCAGCAGCTTCAGAGGGGGTAGGAATGAAGCTTTCTTT
>NA|TRBV7-6|NA|TRBJ1-6
CASSLGNRPSLNSPLHF
TGTGCCAGCAGCTTAGGGAACAGGCCCAGTTTAAATTCACCCCTCCACTTT
>NA|TRBV12-3/TRBV12-4|NA|TRBJ1-5
CASSFGQSNQPQHF
TGTGCCAGCAGTTTTGGACAGTCCAATCAGCCCCAGCATTTT
>NA|TRBV30|few|TRBJ1-5
CAWKGGGNQPQHF
TGTGCCTGGAAGGGAGGTGGCAATCAGCCCCAGCATTTT
>NA|TRBV6-5|many|TRBJ1-2
CASSSAGHVQNYGYTF
TGTGCCAGCAGTTCCGCAGGACATGTTCAGAACTATGGCTACACCTTC
>NA|TRBV7-3|many|TRBJ2-2
CASSSSGTPSNTGELFF
TGTGCCAGCAGCTCATCCGGGACTCCCTCCAACACCGGGGAGCTGTTTTTT
>NA|TRBV30|many|TRBJ1-1
CAWSVADINTEAFF
TGTGCCTGGAGTGTAGCAGACATTAACACTGAAGCTTTCTTT
>TRBD1|TRBV10-3|NA|TRBJ2-7
CAISSTGDHEQYF
TGTGCCATCAGTTCCACAGGGGACCACGAGCAGTACTTC
>NA|TRBV12-3/TRBV12-4|many|TRBJ1-5
CASSLAPQGNQPQHF
TGTGCCAGCAGTTTAGCTCCCCAGGGCAATCAGCCCCAGCATTTT
>NA|TRBV6-1|many|TRBJ2-2
CASSEFGRLNTGELFF
TGTGCCAGCAGTGAATTTGGACGACTGAACACCGGGGAGCTGTTTTTT
>NA|TRBV28|many|TRBJ1-5
CASTPARLQPQHF
TGTGCCAGCACTCCTGCTAGGCTACAGCCCCAGCATTTT
>TRBD1|TRBV5-1|few|TRBJ2-6
CASSSQGQTGANVLIF
TGCGCCAGCAGCTCACAGGGACAGACTGGGGCCAACGTCCTGATTTTC
>NA|TRBV28|many|TRBJ1-6
CASKPDRLYSPLHF
TGTGCCAGCAAACCGGACAGACTTTATTCACCCCTCCACTTT
>TRBD1|TRBV15|many|TRBJ2-5
CATSRDRGSRETQYF
TGTGCCACCAGCAGGGACAGGGGGTCACGGGAGACCCAGTACTTC
>TRBD2|TRBV29-1|few|TRBJ2-1
CSVPTSGGINEQFF
TGCAGCGTGCCGACTAGCGGGGGGATCAATGAGCAGTTCTTC
>TRBD1|TRBV7-8|few|TRBJ1-4
CASSAGQLFNEKLFF
TGTGCCAGCAGCGCGGGACAGCTTTTTAATGAAAAACTGTTTTTT
>TRBD1|TRBV29-1|many|TRBJ1-5
CSVGTGTQNQPQHF
TGCAGCGTTGGGACAGGGACTCAGAATCAGCCCCAGCATTTT
>NA|TRBV18|few|TRBJ2-3
CASSVSVAGIGGDTQYF
TGTGCCAGCTCCGTCTCCGTTGCGGGGATAGGGGGAGATACGCAGTATTTT
>NA|TRBV10-1|NA|TRBJ2-4
CASSELDPGIQYF
TGCGCCAGCAGTGAACTGGACCCCGGCATTCAGTACTTC
>NA|TRBV7-9|many|TRBJ2-7
CASSFATLMDEQYF
TGTGCCAGCAGCTTCGCTACCCTAATGGACGAGCAGTACTTC
>TRBD2|TRBV5-1|NA|TRBJ2-3
CASSLAPLAGDTDTQYF
TGCGCCAGCAGCTTGGCTCCACTAGCGGGGGACACAGATACGCAGTATTTT
>TRBD1|TRBV6-5|few|TRBJ1-2
CASSYGTGSIGYTF
TGTGCCAGCAGTTACGGGACAGGGTCAATAGGCTACACCTTC
>TRBD1|TRBV10-3|many|TRBJ1-5
CAISESPGGMEPQHF
TGTGCCATCAGTGAGTCCCCAGGGGGCATGGAGCCCCAGCATTTT
>NA|TRBV20-1|many|TRBJ2-3
CSAPLDRPWADTQYF
TGCAGTGCACCTCTCGACAGACCTTGGGCAGATACGCAGTATTTT
>NA|TRBV28|NA|TRBJ2-7
CAILAPQGHEQYF
TGTGCCATCCTTGCCCCACAGGGTCACGAGCAGTACTTC
>TRBD2|TRBV12-3/TRBV12-4|few|TRBJ2-5
CASMSNAGGLETQYF
TGTGCCAGCATGTCAAATGCGGGGGGGCTAGAGACCCAGTACTTC
>NA|TRBV7-3|many|TRBJ2-2
CASSPRQVWSGELFF
TGTGCCAGCAGCCCTCGACAGGTTTGGTCCGGGGAGCTGTTTTTT
>TRBD1|TRBV19|few|TRBJ2-2
CATQPDRVPGELFF
TGTGCCACCCAGCCGGACAGGGTCCCCGGGGAGCTGTTTTTT
>TRBD1|TRBV29-1|many|TRBJ1-4
CSVEGGPGQGWSHSNEKLFF
TGCAGCGTTGAAGGGGGGCCGGGACAGGGATGGAGTCACTCTAATGAAAAACTGTTTTTT
>TRBD1|TRBV7-9|many|TRBJ1-1
CASSRQGAISEAFF
TGTGCCAGCAGCAGACAGGGGGCGATAAGTGAAGCTTTCTTT
>TRBD2|TRBV6-9|many|TRBJ2-5
CATPRVSGGRETQYF
TGTGCCACCCCCCGGGTTAGCGGGGGACGAGAGACCCAGTACTTC
>NA|TRBV6-5|many|TRBJ1-5
CASTPQGRDQPQHF
TGTGCCAGCACCCCCCAGGGCCGGGATCAGCCCCAGCATTTT
>TRBD1|TRBV11-2|NA|TRBJ2-7
CASSLQGQGPYEQYF
TGTGCCAGCAGCTTACAAGGACAGGGCCCCTACGAGCAGTACTTC
>TRBD2|TRBV7-9|few|TRBJ2-3
CASSLNLAGTYTDTQYF
TGTGCCAGCAGCTTAAATCTAGCGGGGACCTACACAGATACGCAGTATTTT
>NA|TRBV29-1|many|TRBJ1-5
CSAGGDGSNQPQHF
TGCAGCGCCGGCGGGGACGGATCCAATCAGCCCCAGCATTTT
>TRBD2|TRBV7-2|many|TRBJ2-1
CASSLRGGLSREQFF
TGTGCCAGCAGTCTCCGCGGGGGACTATCGCGTGAGCAGTTCTTC
>NA|TRBV10-1|many|TRBJ1-2
CASSATNYGYTF
TGCGCCAGCAGTGCAACTAACTATGGCTACACCTTC
>NA|TRBV10-3|many|TRBJ1-2
CAISEVGGNYGYTF
TGTGCCATCAGTGAGGTTGGGGGGAACTATGGCTACACCTTC
>NA|TRBV9|NA|TRBJ1-1
CASSSEQGNTEAFF
TGTGCCAGCAGCTCCGAACAGGGAAACACTGAAGCTTTCTTT
>TRBD1|TRBV24-1|few|TRBJ2-7
CATSDSGGRYEQYF
TGTGCCACCAGTGATTCAGGGGGTCGCTACGAGCAGTACTTC
>NA|TRBV6-2/TRBV6-3|NA|TRBJ1-5
CASSYSKGGNQPQHF
TGTGCCAGCAGTTACTCGAAGGGTGGCAATCAGCCCCAGCATTTT
>NA|TRBV4-2|NA|TRBJ2-7
CASSQGFPKSRYEQYF
TGTGCCAGCAGCCAGGGGTTCCCAAAATCCCGCTACGAGCAGTACTTC
>TRBD1|TRBV7-2|few|TRBJ1-2
CASNADRDGYTF
TGTGCCAGTAATGCAGACAGGGATGGCTACACCTTC
>NA|TRBV20-1|few|TRBJ2-7
CSAPRDGGGSYEQYF
TGCAGTGCCCCCCGGGACGGTGGAGGCTCCTACGAGCAGTACTTC
>NA|TRBV7-2|many|TRBJ1-2
CASSQASLNYGYTF
TGTGCCAGCAGCCAGGCCAGCCTTAACTATGGCTACACCTTC
>TRBD1|TRBV9|few|TRBJ2-3
CASSHGGQAYDTQYF
TGTGCCAGCAGCCACGGGGGACAGGCTTATGATACGCAGTATTTT
>NA|TRBV7-8|NA|TRBJ2-5
CASSLGDKKTQYF
TGTGCCAGCAGCTTGGGGGACAAGAAGACCCAGTACTTC
>NA|TRBV5-1|NA|TRBJ1-2
CASSPGQTYGYTF
TGCGCCAGCAGCCCCGGACAGACCTATGGCTACACCTTC
>NA|TRBV20-1|NA|TRBJ1-4
CSARESFWEKLFF
TGCAGTGCCAGAGAGAGTTTCTGGGAAAAACTGTTTTTT
>NA|TRBV9|few|TRBJ2-7
CASSVALGGPDEQYF
TGTGCCAGCAGCGTAGCCCTAGGAGGTCCCGACGAGCAGTACTTC
>NA|TRBV12-3/TRBV12-4|many|TRBJ1-1
CASRTDRLDTEAFF
TGTGCCAGCAGGACAGACCGCTTGGACACTGAAGCTTTCTTT
>NA|TRBV6-5|NA|TRBJ1-5
CASSPSRSSNQPQHF
TGTGCCAGCAGCCCTTCGAGGAGCAGCAATCAGCCCCAGCATTTT
>NA|TRBV11-2|NA|TRBJ1-1
CASSEVYGNLNTEAFF
TGTGCCAGCAGCGAAGTGTACGGAAACTTGAACACTGAAGCTTTCTTT
>TRBD2|TRBV7-2|few|TRBJ2-7
CASSLLAGGSYEQYF
TGTGCCAGCAGCTTGTTAGCGGGGGGGTCGTACGAGCAGTACTTC
>NA|TRBV29-1|many|TRBJ2-1
CSVEQGWQFF
TGCAGCGTTGAACAGGGTTGGCAGTTCTTC
>TRBD1|TRBV10-3|NA|TRBJ2-3
CAISERQGAHTDTQYF
TGTGCCATCAGTGAGAGACAGGGGGCCCACACAGATACGCAGTATTTT
>NA|TRBV7-2|few|TRBJ1-5
CASSFSQGGQPQHF
TGTGCCAGCAGCTTTTCCCAGGGAGGCCAGCCCCAGCATTTT
>TRBD2|TRBV10-2|few|TRBJ2-7
CANPQLASITYEQYF
TGCGCCAACCCGCAACTAGCGTCGATCACCTACGAGCAGTACTTC
>NA|TRBV7-2|many|TRBJ2-1
CASTLDRTDEQFF
TGTGCCAGCACCCTCGACAGAACTGATGAGCAGTTCTTC